This T cell receptor beta chain was sequenced for a study of shared clonotypes between healthy human individuals. Study results and limitations: Some clonotypes were shared by all four sorted-subset donors, while others were not shared. The non-shared ones had lower generation probabilities than the shared ones.

Those who donated were healthy HIV-negative adults, with no recent acute infections or vaccinations reported. Germline CDR1 is SGHRS and CDR2 is YFSETQ. V was pared by 0 bases and J by 2 bases, with 10 bases between. The CDR3 has 15 amino acids. On this clone itself: Its antigen is currently unknown.

For each subset, genomic DNA was distributed in equal portions over several immunoSEQ plates. Clones were sequenced by immunoSEQ multiplex PCR, and TCRdb holds only the in-frame ones, with some missing. The sample comprises 2 million to 2.5 million clones, over 85% of which are singletons, and 0.35% to 0.5% rests with the top ten. The rearrangement uses TRBV5-1 and TRBJ2-3; D is unresolved. The specimen sequenced was naive CD4+ T cells from PBMCs. Subset of the sample: CD45RA+ positively selected. This receptor was taken from a man between 18 and 35 years old in good health. Some clones in this sample may be carry-over from other donors' samples. CDR3 sequence (DNA): TGCGCCAGCAGCTTGGCCGGCAGCCCCACAGATACGCAGTATTTT. Its protein is CASSLAGSPTDTQYF.